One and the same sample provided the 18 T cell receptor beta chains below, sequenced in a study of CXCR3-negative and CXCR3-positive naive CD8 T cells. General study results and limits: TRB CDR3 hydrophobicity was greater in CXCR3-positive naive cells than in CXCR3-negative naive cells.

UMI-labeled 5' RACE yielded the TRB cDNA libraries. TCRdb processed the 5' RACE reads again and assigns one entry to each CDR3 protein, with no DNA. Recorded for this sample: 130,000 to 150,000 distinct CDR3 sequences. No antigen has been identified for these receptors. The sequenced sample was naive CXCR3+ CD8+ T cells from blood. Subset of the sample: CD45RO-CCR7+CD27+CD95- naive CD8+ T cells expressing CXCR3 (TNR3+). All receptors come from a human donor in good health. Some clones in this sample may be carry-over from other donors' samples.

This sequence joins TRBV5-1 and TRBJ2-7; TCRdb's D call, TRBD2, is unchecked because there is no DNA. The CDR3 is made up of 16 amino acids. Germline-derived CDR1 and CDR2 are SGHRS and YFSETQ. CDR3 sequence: CASSTGLAGNVGEQYF.

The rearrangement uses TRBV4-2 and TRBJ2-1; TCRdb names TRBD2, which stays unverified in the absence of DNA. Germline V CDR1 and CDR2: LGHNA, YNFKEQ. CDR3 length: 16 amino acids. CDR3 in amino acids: CASSPMGTSGGNEQFF.

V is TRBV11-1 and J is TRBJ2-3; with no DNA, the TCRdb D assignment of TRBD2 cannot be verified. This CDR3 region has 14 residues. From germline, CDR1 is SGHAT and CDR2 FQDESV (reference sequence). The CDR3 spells CASKDAGSTDTQYF.

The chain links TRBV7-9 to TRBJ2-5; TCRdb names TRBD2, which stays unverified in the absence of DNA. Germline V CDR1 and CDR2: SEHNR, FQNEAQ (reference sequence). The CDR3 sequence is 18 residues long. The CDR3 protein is CASSWITGTSGSGETQYF.

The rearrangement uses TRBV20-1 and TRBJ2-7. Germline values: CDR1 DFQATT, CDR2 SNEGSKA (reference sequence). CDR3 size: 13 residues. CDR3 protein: CSARDLGSDEQYF.

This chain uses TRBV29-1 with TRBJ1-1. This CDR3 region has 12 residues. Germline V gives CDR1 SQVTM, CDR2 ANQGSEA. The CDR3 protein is CSVVTGRAEAFF.

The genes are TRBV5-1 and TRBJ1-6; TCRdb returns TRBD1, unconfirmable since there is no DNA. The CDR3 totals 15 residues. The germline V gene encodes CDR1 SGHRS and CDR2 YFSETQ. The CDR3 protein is CASSLVGAGNSPLHF.

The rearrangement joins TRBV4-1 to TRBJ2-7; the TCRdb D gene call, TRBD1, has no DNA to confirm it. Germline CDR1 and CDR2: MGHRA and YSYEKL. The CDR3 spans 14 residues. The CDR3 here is CASSQNRGDYEQYF.

CDR3 region: CASCPGTGGSGNTIYF. V and J are TRBV6-6 and TRBJ1-3; TCRdb picks TRBD1, but there is no DNA to check that call. The CDR3 spans 16 residues. Germline loops: CDR1 MNHNY, CDR2 SVGAGI (reference sequence).

The CDR3 is CASSPVKVRLFF. V usage is TRBV7-8 and J usage is TRBJ2-2. This CDR3 is 12 amino acids long. The germline gives CDR1 SGHVS, CDR2 FQNEAQ.

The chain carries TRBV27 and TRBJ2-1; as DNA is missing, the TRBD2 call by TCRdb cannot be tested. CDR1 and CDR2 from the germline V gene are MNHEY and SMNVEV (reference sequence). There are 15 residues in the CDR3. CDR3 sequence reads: CASSLIAGGLNEQFF.

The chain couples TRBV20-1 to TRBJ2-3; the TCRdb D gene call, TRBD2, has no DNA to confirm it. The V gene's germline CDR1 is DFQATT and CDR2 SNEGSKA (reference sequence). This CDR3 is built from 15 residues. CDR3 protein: CSARDLGLESGTQYF.

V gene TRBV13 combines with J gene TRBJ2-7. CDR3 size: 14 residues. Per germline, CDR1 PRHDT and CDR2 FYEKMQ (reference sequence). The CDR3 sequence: CASSKAFGPYEQYF.

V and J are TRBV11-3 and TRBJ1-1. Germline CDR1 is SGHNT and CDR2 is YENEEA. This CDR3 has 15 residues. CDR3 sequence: CASSLVTGYATEALF.

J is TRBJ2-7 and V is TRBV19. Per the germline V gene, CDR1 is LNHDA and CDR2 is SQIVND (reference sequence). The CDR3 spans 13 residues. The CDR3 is CASSIREPYEQYF.

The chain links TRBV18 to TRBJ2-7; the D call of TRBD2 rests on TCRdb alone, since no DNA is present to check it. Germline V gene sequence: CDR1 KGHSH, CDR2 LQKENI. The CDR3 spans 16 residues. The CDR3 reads CASSPGTSGASYEQYF.

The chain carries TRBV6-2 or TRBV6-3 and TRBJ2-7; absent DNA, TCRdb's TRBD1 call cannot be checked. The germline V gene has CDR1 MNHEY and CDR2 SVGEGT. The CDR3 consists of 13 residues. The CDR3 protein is CASSLLDGAEQYF.

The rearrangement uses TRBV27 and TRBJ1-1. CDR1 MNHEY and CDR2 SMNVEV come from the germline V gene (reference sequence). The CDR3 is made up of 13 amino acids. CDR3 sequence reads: CASSLSPTDEAFF.